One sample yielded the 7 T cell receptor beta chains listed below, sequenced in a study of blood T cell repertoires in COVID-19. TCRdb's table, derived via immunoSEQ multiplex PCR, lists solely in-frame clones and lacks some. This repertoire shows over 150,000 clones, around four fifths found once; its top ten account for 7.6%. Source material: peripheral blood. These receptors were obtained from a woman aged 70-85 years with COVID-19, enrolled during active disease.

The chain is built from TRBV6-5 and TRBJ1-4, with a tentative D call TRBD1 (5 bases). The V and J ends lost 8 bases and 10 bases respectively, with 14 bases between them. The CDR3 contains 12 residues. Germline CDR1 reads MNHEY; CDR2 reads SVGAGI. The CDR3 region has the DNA TGTGCCAGCTTTGGGGGGAGTCCAAAACTGTTTTTT. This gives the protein CASFGGSPKLFF.

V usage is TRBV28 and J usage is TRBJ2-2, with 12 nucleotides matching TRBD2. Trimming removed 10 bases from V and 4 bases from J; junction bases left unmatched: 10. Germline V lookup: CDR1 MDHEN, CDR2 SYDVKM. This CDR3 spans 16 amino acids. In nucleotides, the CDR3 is TGTGCCACTGATAATCTAGCGGGAGGGATCACCGGGGAGCTGTTTTTT. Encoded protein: CATDNLAGGITGELFF.

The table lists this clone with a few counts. In nucleotides, the CDR3 is TGTGCCAGCCGGACTCAGGCAGGTTCTGGGGCCAACGTCCTGACTTTC. It yields the protein CASRTQAGSGANVLTF. V and J are TRBV28 and TRBJ2-6, with a tentative D call TRBD2 (5 bases). V was pared by 8 bases and J by 1 base, with 15 bases between. The CDR3 runs 16 residues. CDR1 is MDHEN, CDR2 SYDVKM, per germline.

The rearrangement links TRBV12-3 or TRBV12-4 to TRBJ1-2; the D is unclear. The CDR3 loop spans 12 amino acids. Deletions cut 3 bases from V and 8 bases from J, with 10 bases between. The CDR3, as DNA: TGTGCCAGCAGTTTGGCCCCGCCAGGCTACACCTTC. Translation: CASSLAPPGYTF.

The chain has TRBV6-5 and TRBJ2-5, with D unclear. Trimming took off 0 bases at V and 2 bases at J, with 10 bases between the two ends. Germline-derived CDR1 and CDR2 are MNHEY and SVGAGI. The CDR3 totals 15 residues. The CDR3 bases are TGTGCCAGCAGTTACTCGATTTCCCAGCAAGAGACCCAGTACTTC. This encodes CASSYSISQQETQYF.

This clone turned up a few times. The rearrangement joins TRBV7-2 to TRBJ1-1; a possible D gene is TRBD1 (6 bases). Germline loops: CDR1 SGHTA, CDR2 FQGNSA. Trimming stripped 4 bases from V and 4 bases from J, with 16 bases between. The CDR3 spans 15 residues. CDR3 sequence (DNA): TGTGCCAGCAGCTCCCAGGGTCCCAGGGGCACTGAAGCTTTCTTT. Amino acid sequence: CASSSQGPRGTEAFF. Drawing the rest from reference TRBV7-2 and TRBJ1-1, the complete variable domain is GAGVSQSPSNKVTEKGKDVELRCDPISGHTALYWYRQSLGQGLEFLIYFQGNSAPDKSGLPSDRFSAERTGGSVSTLTIQRTQQEDSAVYLCASSSQGPRGTEAFFGQGTRLTVV.

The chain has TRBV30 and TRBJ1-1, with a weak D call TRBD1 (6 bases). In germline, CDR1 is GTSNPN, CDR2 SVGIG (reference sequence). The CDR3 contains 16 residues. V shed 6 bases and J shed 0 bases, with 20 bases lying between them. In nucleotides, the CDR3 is TGTGCCTGTTGGAGGGGGGGCTCGCGGATGAACACTGAAGCTTTCTTT. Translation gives CACWRGGSRMNTEAFF.